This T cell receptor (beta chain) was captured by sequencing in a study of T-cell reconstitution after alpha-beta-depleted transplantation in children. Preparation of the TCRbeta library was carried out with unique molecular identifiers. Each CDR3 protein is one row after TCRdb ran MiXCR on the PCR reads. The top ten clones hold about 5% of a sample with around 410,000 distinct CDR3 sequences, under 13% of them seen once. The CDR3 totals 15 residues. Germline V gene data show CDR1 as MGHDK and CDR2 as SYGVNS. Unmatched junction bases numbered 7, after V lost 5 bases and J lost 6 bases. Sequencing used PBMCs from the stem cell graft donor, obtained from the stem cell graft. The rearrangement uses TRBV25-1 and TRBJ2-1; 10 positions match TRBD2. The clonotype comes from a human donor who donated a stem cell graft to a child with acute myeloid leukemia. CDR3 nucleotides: TGTGCCAGCAGTCCAATAGCGGGAGGCTTCAATGAGCAGTTCTTC. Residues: CASSPIAGGFNEQFF.